A selection of T cell receptor beta chains follows, all from one sample in a study of vaccination effects on CD4 cells after COVID-19. Their antigens are not known. Profiling relied on immunoSEQ multiplex PCR, and the TCRdb table lists in-frame clones only, not all of them. The repertoire holds about 60,000 clones, with about four fifths as singletons. Sequenced material: CD4+ T cells from PBMCs cultured with HCoV-229E spike peptides, taken before COVID-19 vaccination. The source of these receptors is a human donor who received a COVID-19 vaccine. The conserved cysteine and the conserved F or W are not part of the CDR3 here. The D gene is left open where the match is weak.

CDR3	V	length	J	D
ASSLWQGENEKLF	TRBV5-1	13	TRBJ1-4	TRBD1
SASERGGGDTQY	TRBV20-1	12	TRBJ2-3	TRBD2
ASSPDLMNTEAF	TRBV13	12	TRBJ1-1	-
ASSRDGKETQY	TRBV5-1	11	TRBJ2-5	-
ASSLSGQNNSPLH	TRBV11-3	13	TRBJ1-6	-
AISESFGLAGRYEQF	TRBV10-3	15	TRBJ2-1	TRBD2
ASSSPSNTDTQY	TRBV5-5	12	TRBJ2-3	-
ASSLARQTQETQY	TRBV5-1	13	TRBJ2-5	-
ASSAWGQETQY	TRBV6-2/TRBV6-3	11	TRBJ2-5	-
ASSTDRDTIKGGYT	TRBV19	14	TRBJ1-2	-
ASSGQAETQY	TRBV18	10	TRBJ2-5	-
ASSQESQGREKLF	TRBV4-1	13	TRBJ1-4	-
ASSLSGTGVWGTEAF	TRBV3-1/TRBV3-2	15	TRBJ1-1	TRBD1
ASSLVVPGSGNTIY	TRBV7-8	14	TRBJ1-3	-
ASSQDRGGDSNNEQF	TRBV4-1	15	TRBJ2-1	-
ASGQMGQPQH	TRBV6-6	10	TRBJ1-5	-
TSSQHQSNGYT	TRBV1	11	TRBJ1-2	-
ASSEGGLYNEQF	TRBV5-5	12	TRBJ2-1	-
ARNTGELF	TRBV12-3/TRBV12-4	8	TRBJ2-2	-
ASSHRGPGELF	TRBV6-5	11	TRBJ2-2	TRBD1
ASSPDLRGLRNGYT	TRBV27	14	TRBJ1-2	TRBD1
AWSTSSVSRNTIY	TRBV30	13	TRBJ1-3	-
ASSWGGEVETQY	TRBV5-1	12	TRBJ2-5	TRBD2
ASSVWGTGEEKLF	TRBV2	13	TRBJ1-4	TRBD1
ASRDRAGEKLF	TRBV13	11	TRBJ1-4	TRBD1
ASSTRGGADTQY	TRBV6-2/TRBV6-3	12	TRBJ2-3	-
ASSDAGTINEQF	TRBV18	12	TRBJ2-1	TRBD2
ASSLSTDTQY	TRBV28	10	TRBJ2-3	-
ASSLLRDTQY	TRBV28	10	TRBJ2-3	-
ASSPDRGLVGYT	TRBV6-5	12	TRBJ1-2	TRBD1
ASTRAGATDTQY	TRBV19	12	TRBJ2-3	-
ASSQKRGFDGYT	TRBV4-3	12	TRBJ1-2	-
SVGPGTTNTEAF	TRBV29-1	12	TRBJ1-1	-
ASAPIWENTEAF	TRBV28	12	TRBJ1-1	-
ASSSDINNSPLH	TRBV5-1	12	TRBJ1-6	-
ASADSNTGELF	TRBV27	11	TRBJ2-2	-
ATSRVLGGELF	TRBV15	11	TRBJ2-2	-
ASSQLRNTEAF	TRBV7-3	11	TRBJ1-1	-
ASSLGQGIDSPLH	TRBV18	13	TRBJ1-6	TRBD1
ASSQGQGSTEAF	TRBV4-3	12	TRBJ1-1	TRBD1
ASSYYRQGDGTGELF	TRBV6-2/TRBV6-3	15	TRBJ2-2	TRBD1
ASSMTSSNEKLF	TRBV2	12	TRBJ1-4	-
ASSGSTDTQY	TRBV19	10	TRBJ2-3	-
ASSYVPTRPRDEKLF	TRBV6-2/TRBV6-3	15	TRBJ1-4	-
ASSLLGTGELF	TRBV7-3	11	TRBJ2-2	-
ASRTGPGSGNTIY	TRBV6-5	13	TRBJ1-3	-
ASSQRRTEKETQY	TRBV18	13	TRBJ2-5	-
ASSPPGQGVPQH	TRBV7-9	12	TRBJ1-5	TRBD1
ASSLDSRNQPQH	TRBV6-5	12	TRBJ1-5	-
ASSLISGSPSGNTIY	TRBV7-8	15	TRBJ1-3	-
ASSQQGLYSPLH	TRBV7-8	12	TRBJ1-6	-
ASSLVGGPNTDTQY	TRBV5-1	14	TRBJ2-3	-
ASSLTSGGKVTQY	TRBV6-5	13	TRBJ2-3	TRBD2
ASSIAGGNTGELF	TRBV5-1	13	TRBJ2-2	TRBD2
ASSYRPGGIAETQY	TRBV6-2/TRBV6-3	14	TRBJ2-5	-
ASSNRQIQETQY	TRBV5-4	12	TRBJ2-5	-
ASSLGQNNSPLH	TRBV5-1	12	TRBJ1-6	-
ASSSRRQGQF	TRBV6-2/TRBV6-3	10	TRBJ2-1	TRBD1
ASSLGQSTDTQY	TRBV7-3	12	TRBJ2-3	-
ASSPRIQALTDTQY	TRBV18	14	TRBJ2-3	-